The 20 T cell receptor beta chains in this list originate from one sample, sequenced in a study of blood T cells in healthy people across ages. PCR was performed a second time for about 6 to 12 cycles using a sample-barcoded 5' primer and a J-beta primer mix. TCRdb used MiXCR to reprocess the 5' RACE reads, holding one entry per CDR3 protein. This table has roughly 1.4 million distinct CDR3 sequences, around 55% appearing once. The source material was blood. All receptors derive from a man aged 18 to 29 in good health.

This chain uses TRBV2 with TRBJ2-7, with D maybe TRBD2 (5 bases). CDR3 length: 12 amino acids. The germline V gene has CDR1 SNHLY and CDR2 FYNNEI. V lost 8 bases, J lost 2 bases, and 10 bases lay in between. Here the CDR3 reads CASAGSAYEQYF. The DNA of the CDR3 is TGTGCCAGCGCGGGTTCGGCCTACGAGCAGTACTTC.

This clonotype is a singleton in its sample. This sequence joins TRBV7-9 and TRBJ1-6; no definite D call. V lost 3 bases and J lost 7, with 13 bases in between. The CDR3 length is 15 residues. The germline V gene encodes CDR1 SEHNR and CDR2 FQNEAQ (reference sequence). Written as DNA, the CDR3 is TGTGCCAGCAGCTTTAGCAGCTTTCCCAATTCACCCCTCCACTTT. Protein sequence: CASSFSSFPNSPLHF.

The gene calls are TRBV5-1 and TRBJ2-7; no definite D call. The V end was cut by 4 bases, the J end by 3 bases, with 11 bases between. In germline, CDR1 is SGHRS, CDR2 YFSETQ. This CDR3 is 13 amino acids long. In nucleotides, the CDR3 is TGCGCCAGCAGCCTGTCCACTTACTACGAGCAGTACTTC. Translating it yields CASSLSTYYEQYF.

The V and J genes are TRBV28 and TRBJ2-3, with D hard to call. This CDR3 is 13 amino acids long. Looked up from germline, CDR1 is MDHEN and CDR2 is SYDVKM. V gave up 8 bases and J gave up 0 bases, with 9 bases separating them. The CDR3 DNA is TGTGCCAGCCTTCAAGGGAGCACAGATACGCAGTATTTT. Residues: CASLQGSTDTQYF.

The gene calls are TRBV20-1 and TRBJ2-3, with 9 bases that match TRBD2. Unmatched junction bases numbered 6, after V lost 0 bases and J lost 2 bases. In germline, CDR1 is DFQATT, CDR2 SNEGSKA (reference sequence). The CDR3 has 16 amino acids. CDR3 in amino acids: CSARDPLAGLTDTQYF. CDR3 nucleotides: TGCAGTGCTAGAGATCCCCTAGCGGGGCTCACAGATACGCAGTATTTT.

This clonotype was detected once. CDR3 nucleotides: TGTGCCAGCAGTTCAGGGGACGGTTATCAACAAGATACGCAGTATTTT. It translates to CASSSGDGYQQDTQYF. The chain links TRBV28 to TRBJ2-3, with D perhaps matching TRBD1 (6 bases). In germline, CDR1 is MDHEN, CDR2 SYDVKM. The CDR3 consists of 16 residues. V gave up 4 bases and J gave up 5 bases, with 19 bases separating them.

The chain carries TRBV10-3 and TRBJ2-1; 7 bases are a match to TRBD2. The CDR3 runs to 16 residues. The J segment lost 4 bases and the V segment lost 10 bases, leaving 16 bases of the junction unmatched. Germline CDR1 is ENHRY and CDR2 is SYGVKD. In DNA, the CDR3 is TGTGCCACGCGACCGGCGGGAGCCTTCGGTTACAATGAGCAGTTCTTC. As protein: CATRPAGAFGYNEQFF.

This clonotype was observed a handful of times. The V call is TRBV7-8, the J call TRBJ2-7; 7 bases map to TRBD1. Germline V gene sequence: CDR1 SGHVS, CDR2 FQNEAQ. V shed 0 bases, J shed 3 bases, and the junction held 5 bases outside the gene matches. There are 15 residues in the CDR3. The CDR3 nucleotides are TGTGCCAGCAGCTTAGCTCCGGGACAGAACTACGAGCAGTACTTC. Translating it yields CASSLAPGQNYEQYF.

This sequence joins TRBV4-2 and TRBJ2-1; 15 nucleotides agree with TRBD2. With 0 bases clipped from V and 7 bases from J, the junction kept 10 bases outside the gene matches. The germline CDR1 and CDR2 sequences are LGHNA and YNFKEQ. CDR3 length: 19 residues. The CDR3 DNA reads TGTGCCAGCAGCCAAGAAGGACTAGCGGGGGGGCATCTTAGGAATGAGCAGTTCTTC. Translation gives CASSQEGLAGGHLRNEQFF.

V usage is TRBV6-5 and J usage is TRBJ2-1, with 9 nucleotides matching TRBD1. V trimming: 2 bases; J trimming: 8 bases; junction bases outside the gene matches: 7. The CDR3 totals 15 residues. Germline V CDR1 and CDR2: MNHEY, SVGAGI. The CDR3 is CASSYGTGSGDEQFF. The CDR3 DNA sequence: TGTGCCAGCAGTTACGGGACAGGGTCTGGGGATGAGCAGTTCTTC.

The chain uses TRBV27 and TRBJ2-4, with D hard to call. The assigned J gene may be wrong: the sequence end matches TRBJ2-5 better. Germline V gives CDR1 MNHEY, CDR2 SMNVEV (reference sequence). The CDR3 extends over 14 amino acids. CDR3 nucleotide sequence: TGTGCCAGCAGTTTCACCCCTGCCCAAGAGACCCAGTACTTC. Protein sequence: CASSFTPAQETQYF.

The CDR3 loop is CASSSARGFTGELFF. The CDR3 region has the DNA TGTGCCAGCAGTTCGGCCAGGGGGTTTACCGGGGAGCTGTTTTTT. The chain joins TRBV12-3 or TRBV12-4 to TRBJ2-2, with 7 bases identical to TRBD1. V lost 4 bases and J lost 5; bases outside the gene matches: 7. This CDR3 is built from 15 residues.

This clonotype was recorded a few times. This chain links TRBV7-2 with TRBJ2-3; maybe TRBD2 (5 bases). The V end lost 5 bases, the J end lost 7 bases, and 19 bases lay between the germline ends. The CDR3 contains 15 residues. CDR1 and CDR2 from the germline V gene are SGHTA and FQGNSA. The CDR3: CASSVVASNGYTQYF. Written as DNA, the CDR3 is TGTGCCAGCAGCGTCGTGGCTAGCAATGGGTATACGCAGTATTTT.

The rearrangement links TRBV7-2 to TRBJ2-1; 11 bases line up with TRBD1. The end of the DNA is better explained by TRBJ2-7, so the J call may be wrong. The CDR3 is 15 residues long. Germline assignment: CDR1 SGHTA and CDR2 FQGNSA. The chain's CDR3 is CASSRDRGVYNEQYF. In DNA form, the CDR3 reads TGTGCCAGCAGCCGGGACAGGGGGGTGTACAATGAGCAGTACTTC.

The chain is built from TRBV7-8 and TRBJ1-2, with D possibly matching TRBD1 (6 bases). Trimming shortened V by 5 bases and J by 0 bases, and 16 bases separated the two germline ends. This CDR3 region has 16 residues. Germline assignment: CDR1 SGHVS and CDR2 FQNEAQ. The CDR3 region has the DNA TGTGCCAGCAGCACCCCGGAGGGGGGATCTAACTATGGCTACACCTTC. Translation: CASSTPEGGSNYGYTF. The full variable domain, rest sourced from reference TRBV7-8 and TRBJ1-2, is GAGVSQSPRYKVAKRGQDVALRCDPISGHVSLFWYQQALGQGPEFLTYFQNEAQLDKSGLPSDRFFAERPEGSVSTLKIQRTQQEDSAVYLCASSTPEGGSNYGYTFGSGTRLTVV.

The genes are TRBV29-1 and TRBJ2-1, with TRBD1 as a possible D gene (5 bases). Looked up from germline, CDR1 is SQVTM and CDR2 is ANQGSEA. V lost 6 bases and J lost 0, with 9 bases in between. The CDR3 has 13 residues. In DNA form, the CDR3 reads TGCAGCGTAACAGGTCCCTCCTACAATGAGCAGTTCTTC. It codes for CSVTGPSYNEQFF.

The gene calls are TRBV7-9 and TRBJ1-2; no reliable D call. This CDR3 is built from 15 residues. Germline V gene data show CDR1 as SEHNR and CDR2 as FQNEAQ (reference sequence). V lost 5 bases and J 4 bases, leaving 17 bases between the germline ends. Written as DNA, the CDR3 is TGTGCCAGCAGCCCACCTTTCAGCAAGCCCTATGGCTACACCTTC. It codes for CASSPPFSKPYGYTF.

Only a few counts were recorded for this clonotype. This chain uses TRBV5-1 with TRBJ2-7; D is perhaps TRBD1 (5 bases). In germline, CDR1 is SGHRS, CDR2 YFSETQ. This CDR3 is built from 14 residues. V gave up 0 bases and J gave up 6 bases, with 13 bases separating them. In nucleotides, the CDR3 is TGCGCCAGCAGCTTGGTGCAAGGGGTAGGCGAGCAGTACTTC. Amino acids: CASSLVQGVGEQYF. The complete variable domain, with remaining parts taken from reference TRBV5-1 and TRBJ2-7, reads KAGVTQTPRYLIKTRGQQVTLSCSPISGHRSVSWYQQTPGQGLQFLFEYFSETQRNKGNFPGRFSGRQFSNSRSEMNVSTLELGDSALYLCASSLVQGVGEQYFGPGTRLTVT.

The chain carries TRBV29-1 and TRBJ2-2; D is unclear. The CDR3 is 14 amino acids. The germline V and J ends were trimmed by 3 bases and 6 bases, with 14 bases remaining between them. Per the germline V gene, CDR1 is SQVTM and CDR2 is ANQGSEA. CDR3 bases: TGCAGCGTTGAGAAAGACTTGCTTTCCGGGGAGCTGTTTTTT. It translates to CSVEKDLLSGELFF.

This chain joins TRBV7-2 and TRBJ2-5; D is uncertain. The CDR3 sequence is 14 residues long. CDR1 is SGHTA, CDR2 FQGNSA, per germline. Deletions cut 2 bases from V and 5 bases from J, with 12 bases between. Written as DNA, the CDR3 is TGTGCCAGCAGCTTACTAGAATGGGCGGAGACCCAGTACTTC. Protein: CASSLLEWAETQYF.